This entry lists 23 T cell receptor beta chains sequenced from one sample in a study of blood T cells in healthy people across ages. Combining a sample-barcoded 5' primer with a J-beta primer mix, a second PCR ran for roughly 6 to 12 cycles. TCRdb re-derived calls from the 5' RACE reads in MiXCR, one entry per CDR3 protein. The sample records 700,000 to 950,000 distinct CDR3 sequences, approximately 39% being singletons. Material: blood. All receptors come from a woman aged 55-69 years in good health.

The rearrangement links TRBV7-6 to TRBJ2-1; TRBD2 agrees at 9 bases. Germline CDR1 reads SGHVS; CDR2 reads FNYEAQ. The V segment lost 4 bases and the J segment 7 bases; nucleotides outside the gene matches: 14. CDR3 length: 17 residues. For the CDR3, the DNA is TGTGCCAGCAGCTGGCAGCCCAAAGCGGGGGGAGGGAATGAGCAGTTCTTC. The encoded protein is CASSWQPKAGGGNEQFF.

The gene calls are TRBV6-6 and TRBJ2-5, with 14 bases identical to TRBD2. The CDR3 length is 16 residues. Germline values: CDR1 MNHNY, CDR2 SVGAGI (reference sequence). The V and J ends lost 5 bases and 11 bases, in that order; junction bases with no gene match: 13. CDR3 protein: CASSGGTSGRGNEQYF. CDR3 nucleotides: TGTGCCAGCAGTGGAGGGACTAGCGGGAGAGGTAATGAGCAGTACTTC.

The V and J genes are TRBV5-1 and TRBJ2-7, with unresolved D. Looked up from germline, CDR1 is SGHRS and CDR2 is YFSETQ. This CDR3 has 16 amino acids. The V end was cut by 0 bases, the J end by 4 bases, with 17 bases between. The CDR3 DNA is TGCGCCAGCAGCTTGGGCTCTCGGACGTCCAGTTACGAGCAGTACTTC. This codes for CASSLGSRTSSYEQYF.

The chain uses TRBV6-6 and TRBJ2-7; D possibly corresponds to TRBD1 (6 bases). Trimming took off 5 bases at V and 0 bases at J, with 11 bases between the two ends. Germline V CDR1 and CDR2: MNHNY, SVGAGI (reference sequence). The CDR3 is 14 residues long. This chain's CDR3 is CASSTGSSSYEQYF. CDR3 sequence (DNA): TGTGCCAGCAGTACAGGGTCTAGCTCCTACGAGCAGTACTTC.

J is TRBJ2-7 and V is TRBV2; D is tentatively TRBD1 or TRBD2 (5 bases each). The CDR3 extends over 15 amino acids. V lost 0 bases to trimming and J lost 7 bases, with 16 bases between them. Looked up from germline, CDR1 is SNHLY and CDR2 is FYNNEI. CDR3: CASSEAGLDYNEQYF. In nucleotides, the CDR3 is TGTGCCAGCAGTGAAGCGGGGCTTGACTACAATGAGCAGTACTTC.

As DNA, the CDR3 is TGTGCCAGCTCACCCCCAAGCCTCCAAGAGACCCAGTACTTC. This codes for CASSPPSLQETQYF. The chain recombines TRBV18 with TRBJ2-4; D is undetermined. The tail of the sequence fits TRBJ2-5 better, so the J call may be wrong. This CDR3 spans 14 amino acids. Per the germline V gene, CDR1 is KGHSH and CDR2 is LQKENI.

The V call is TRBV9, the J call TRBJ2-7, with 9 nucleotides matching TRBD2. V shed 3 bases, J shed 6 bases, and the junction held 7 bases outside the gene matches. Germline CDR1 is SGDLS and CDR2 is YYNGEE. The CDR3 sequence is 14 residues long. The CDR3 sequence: CASSGAGGPIEQYF. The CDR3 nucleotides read TGTGCCAGCAGCGGTGCGGGAGGGCCCATCGAGCAGTACTTC. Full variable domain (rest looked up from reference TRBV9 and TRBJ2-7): DSGVTQTPKHLITATGQRVTLRCSPRSGDLSVYWYQQSLDQGLQFLIQYYNGEERAKGNILERFSAQQFPDLHSELNLSSLELGDSALYFCASSGAGGPIEQYFGPGTRLTVT.

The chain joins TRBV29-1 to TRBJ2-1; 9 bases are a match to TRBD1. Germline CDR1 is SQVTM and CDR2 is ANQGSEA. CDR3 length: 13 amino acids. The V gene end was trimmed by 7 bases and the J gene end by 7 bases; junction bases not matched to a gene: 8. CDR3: CSALGQGKNEQFF. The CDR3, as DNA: TGCAGCGCCCTGGGACAGGGAAAGAATGAGCAGTTCTTC.

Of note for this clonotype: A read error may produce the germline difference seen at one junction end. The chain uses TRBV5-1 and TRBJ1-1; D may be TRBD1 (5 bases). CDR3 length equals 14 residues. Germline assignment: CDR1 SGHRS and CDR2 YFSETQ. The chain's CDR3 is CASSFVQDNTEAFF. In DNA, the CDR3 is TGCGCCAGCAGTTTTGTACAGGATAACACAGAAGCTTTCTTT.

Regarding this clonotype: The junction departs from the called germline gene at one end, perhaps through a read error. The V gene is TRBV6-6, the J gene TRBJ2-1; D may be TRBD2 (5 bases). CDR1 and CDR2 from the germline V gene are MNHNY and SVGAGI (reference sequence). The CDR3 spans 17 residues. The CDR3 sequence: CVSSPSLGRVLPHEQFF. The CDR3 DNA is TGTGTCAGCAGCCCCTCACTAGGGCGAGTTCTCCCCCATGAGCAGTTCTTC.

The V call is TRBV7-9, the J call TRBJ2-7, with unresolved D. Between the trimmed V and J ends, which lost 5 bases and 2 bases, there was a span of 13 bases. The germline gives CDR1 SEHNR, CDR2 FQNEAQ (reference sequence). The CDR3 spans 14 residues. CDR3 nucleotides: TGTGCCAGCAGCGCCGAGACAAGAACCTACGAGCAGTACTTC. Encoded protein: CASSAETRTYEQYF.

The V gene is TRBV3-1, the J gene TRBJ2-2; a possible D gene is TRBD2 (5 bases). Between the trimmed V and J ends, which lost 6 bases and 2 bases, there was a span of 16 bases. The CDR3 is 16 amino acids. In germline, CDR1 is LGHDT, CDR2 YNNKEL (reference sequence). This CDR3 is CASRRLAGINTGELFF. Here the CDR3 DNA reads TGTGCCAGCAGGAGGCTTGCCGGGATCAACACCGGGGAGCTGTTTTTT.

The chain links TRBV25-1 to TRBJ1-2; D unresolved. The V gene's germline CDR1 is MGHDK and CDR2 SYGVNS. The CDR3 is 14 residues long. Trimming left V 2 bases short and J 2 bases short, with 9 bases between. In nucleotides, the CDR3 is TGTGCCAGCAGTGAAATAGGTGGGAACTATGGCTACACCTTC. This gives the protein CASSEIGGNYGYTF.

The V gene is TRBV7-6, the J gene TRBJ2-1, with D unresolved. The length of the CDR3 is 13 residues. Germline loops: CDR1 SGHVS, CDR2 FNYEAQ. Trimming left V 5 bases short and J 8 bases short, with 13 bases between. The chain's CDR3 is CASSRNPPDEQFF. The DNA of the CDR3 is TGTGCCAGCAGCCGTAACCCCCCCGATGAGCAGTTCTTC.

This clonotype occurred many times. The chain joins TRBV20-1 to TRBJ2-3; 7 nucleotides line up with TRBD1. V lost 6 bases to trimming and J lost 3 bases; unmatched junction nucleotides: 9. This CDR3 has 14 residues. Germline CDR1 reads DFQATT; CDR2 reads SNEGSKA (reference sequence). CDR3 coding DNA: TGCAGTGCCCCCGGGGACAGTGGAACAGATACGCAGTATTTT. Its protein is CSAPGDSGTDTQYF.

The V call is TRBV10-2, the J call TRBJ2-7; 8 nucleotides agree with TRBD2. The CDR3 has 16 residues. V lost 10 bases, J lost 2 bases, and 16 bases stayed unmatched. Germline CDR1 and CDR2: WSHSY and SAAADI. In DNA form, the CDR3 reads TGCGCCACCAATCCTCCCGGGGGTAGCGGGACCTACGAGCAGTACTTC. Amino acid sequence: CATNPPGGSGTYEQYF.

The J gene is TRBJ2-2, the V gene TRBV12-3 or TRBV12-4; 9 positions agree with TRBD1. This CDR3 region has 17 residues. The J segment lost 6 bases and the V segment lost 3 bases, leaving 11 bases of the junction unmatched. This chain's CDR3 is CASSFLPGQGDSGELFF. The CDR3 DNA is TGTGCCAGCAGTTTCTTACCGGGACAGGGAGATTCCGGGGAGCTGTTTTTT.

CDR3 coding DNA: TGTGCCAGCAGTGAAGCGTACGGATTCCTTGGCTACACCTTC. Translated, it gives CASSEAYGFLGYTF. This chain connects TRBV2 to TRBJ1-2, with unresolved D. CDR1 SNHLY and CDR2 FYNNEI come from the germline V gene. Trimming took 0 bases from V and 7 from J, leaving 12 bases between them. The CDR3 contains 14 residues.

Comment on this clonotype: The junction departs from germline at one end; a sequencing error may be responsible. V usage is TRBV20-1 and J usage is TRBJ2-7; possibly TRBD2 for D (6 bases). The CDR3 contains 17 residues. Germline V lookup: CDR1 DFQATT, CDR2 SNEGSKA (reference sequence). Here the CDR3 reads CSTREARSGPKEDEQYF. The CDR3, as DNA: TGCAGTACTAGGGAGGCCAGGTCGGGGCCCAAAGAGGATGAGCAGTACTTC.

CDR3 sequence: CAIRGIEGEQFF. CDR3 in DNA: TGTGCCATCAGGGGGATAGAGGGTGAGCAGTTCTTC. The chain recombines TRBV10-3 with TRBJ2-1, with TRBD2 as a possible D gene (5 bases). Germline V lookup: CDR1 ENHRY, CDR2 SYGVKD. This CDR3 region has 12 residues. V was cut by 6 bases and J by 9 bases, with 12 bases left in between.

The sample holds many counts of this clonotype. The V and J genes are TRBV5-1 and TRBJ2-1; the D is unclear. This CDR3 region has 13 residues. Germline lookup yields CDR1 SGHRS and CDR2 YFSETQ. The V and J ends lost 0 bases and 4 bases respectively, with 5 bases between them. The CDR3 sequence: CASSLDTYNEQFF. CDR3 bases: TGCGCCAGCAGCTTGGACACATACAATGAGCAGTTCTTC.

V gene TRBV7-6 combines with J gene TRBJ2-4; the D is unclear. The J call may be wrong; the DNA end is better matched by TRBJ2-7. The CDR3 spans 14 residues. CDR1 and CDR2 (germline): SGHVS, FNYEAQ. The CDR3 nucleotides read TGTGCCAGCAGCTTAGTTTTCTTTGCCCGCGAGCAGTACTTC. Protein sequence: CASSLVFFAREQYF.

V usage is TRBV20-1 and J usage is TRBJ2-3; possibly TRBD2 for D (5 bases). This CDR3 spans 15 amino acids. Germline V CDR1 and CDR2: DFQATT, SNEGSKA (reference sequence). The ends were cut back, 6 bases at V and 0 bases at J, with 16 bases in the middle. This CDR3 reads CSASRTAASTDTQYF. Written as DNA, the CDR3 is TGCAGTGCCTCCCGGACTGCGGCGAGCACAGATACGCAGTATTTT.